This T cell receptor beta chain was captured by sequencing in a study of chemoradiotherapy in HPV16-positive cancers. Study conclusions and caveats: Candidate HPV-specific clones and E7-related TCR motifs grew in tumor during treatment.

The CDR3 spans 12 residues. Deletions cut 3 bases from V and 6 bases from J, with 8 bases between. Germline assignment: CDR1 LNHDA and CDR2 SQIVND (reference sequence). TCRdb keeps only in-frame clones here, not all; method: immunoSEQ multiplex PCR. The repertoire includes under 650 clones, over 75% of them detected once, and about 10% sits in the top ten. With regard to this clone: No antigen is known for it.

The sample in question was tumor tissue, obtained from a patient who underwent chemoradiotherapy. The chain carries TRBV19 and TRBJ1-1, with D maybe TRBD1 (6 bases). The receptor comes from a human donor with HPV-associated anogenital cancer. CDR3 sequence (DNA): TGTGCCAGTAGTATGAGGGGGGCTGAAGCTTTCTTT. It codes for CASSMRGAEAFF.